This entry concerns a single T cell receptor (beta chain). The CDR3 runs to 11 residues. Germline CDR1 is MRHNA and CDR2 is SNTAGT. The V gene lost 6 bases and the J gene lost 10 bases, with 10 bases spanning the gap. Use of 60 Vbeta and 13 Jbeta primers characterized the PCR. This table comes from immunoSEQ multiplex PCR, and its TCRdb copy is limited to in-frame clones, with some not included. Among 130,000 to 150,000 clones, more than 65% were seen once, and the ten largest hold approximately 6%. This sample is part of a study of cytomegalovirus exposure and HLA in healthy donors. The TCR sequence derives from a man aged 30-40 years in good health and CMV-seropositive. The chain uses TRBV6-4 and TRBJ2-1; a possible D gene is TRBD1 (6 bases). Sample: PBMCs. Written as DNA, the CDR3 is TGTGCCAGCAGGCAAGGACAGGAGCAGTTCTTC. Its translation is CASRQGQEQFF.